This T cell receptor (beta chain) was observed in a study of shared clonotypes between healthy human individuals. An even split of each subset's genomic DNA across several immunoSEQ plates was performed. In the original processing: Filtering differed since immunoSEQ provided only junctions, with no quality scores. TCRdb's copy holds only in-frame clones and misses some; the assay was immunoSEQ multiplex PCR. V, J and clone size are taken as reported in that table, and D and trimming were inferred from the DNA itself. The repertoire holds some 530,000 clones, with 81% as singletons. This CDR3 has 13 amino acids. Trimming left V 6 bases short and J 4 bases short, with 12 bases between. Per germline, CDR1 KGHSH and CDR2 LQKENI.

What was sequenced was PBMCs. V gene TRBV18 combines with J gene TRBJ2-5; D remains ambiguous. The sequence was collected from a woman aged 35 to 49 in good health. Some clones in this sample may be carry-over from other donors' samples. This CDR3 is CASSPKAGETQYF. The CDR3 region has the DNA TGTGCCAGCTCCCCGAAAGCCGGAGAGACCCAGTACTTC. The variable domain in full, completed from reference TRBV18 and TRBJ2-5, reads NAGVMQNPRHLVRRRGQEARLRCSPMKGHSHVYWYRQLPEEGLKFMVYLQKENIIDESGMPKERFSAEFPKEGPSILRIQQVVRGDSAAYFCASSPKAGETQYFGPGTRLLVL.